This TCR beta chain came from a study of blood T cells in healthy people across ages. V shed 3 bases, J shed 0 bases, and the junction held 7 bases outside the gene matches. The CDR3 length is 15 residues. Germline-derived CDR1 and CDR2 are DFQATT and SNEGSKA (reference sequence). With a J-beta primer mix and a sample-barcoded 5' primer, a second PCR ran 7 to 11 cycles. Each cDNA molecule carried a tag from a template-switch adaptor that contained 12 random nucleotides. Every sample gave at least 3 million paired-end reads containing CDR3. TCRdb independently ran MiXCR on the 5' RACE reads; one entry per CDR3 protein. The repertoire includes 700,000 or so distinct CDR3 sequences, 40% to 45% of them detected once, and around 30% sits in the top ten. Study findings and constraints: Expanded clonotype shifts may have been confounded, as the donors had an unknown CMV status. Fewer expanded clones and more diversity marked long-lived versus aged donors.

Comment on this clonotype: Antigen: not known.

This TCR came from a man at least 80 years old in good health. This chain uses TRBV20-1 with TRBJ1-1; 7 bases align to TRBD1. Source material: blood. In DNA form, the CDR3 reads TGCAGTGCTAGGAGGGCGGGACAGCTGAACACTGAAGCTTTCTTT. This translates into CSARRAGQLNTEAFF.